The present TCR beta chain was sequenced within a study of Graves' ophthalmopathy and Graves' hyperthyroidism. CDR1 and CDR2 (germline): DFQATT, SNEGSKA (reference sequence). There are 12 residues in the CDR3. From RNA, the CDR3 regions of TCR beta chains were amplified and sequenced. HTBI-primed RT-PCR formed the first round, and a multiplex PCR formed the second. TCRdb re-analysed the multiplex PCR reads in MiXCR, keeping a single row per CDR3 protein. The table lists under 800,000 distinct CDR3 sequences, approximately 22% of them singletons, with more than 5.5% in the top ten. This clonotype was found many times. One junction end disagrees with the germline gene, perhaps due to a read error.

Material: peripheral blood. The gene calls are TRBV20-1 and TRBJ1-2; maybe TRBD1 (5 bases). This sequence originates from a woman between 18 and 29 years old with stable Graves' hyperthyroidism. Some clones in this sample may be carry-over from other donors' samples. The CDR3 coding sequence is TGCAGTGCCAGAGGCAGGGAAAGTGGCTACACCTTC. Protein sequence: CSARGRESGYTF.